One T cell receptor beta chain is described in this entry. This clone was counted a few times. The antigen it binds to is not known. No base quality information exists; no much larger clone differs at one position. This specimen comes from a study of cytomegalovirus exposure and HLA in healthy donors (dated by TCRdb to between 2016 and 2019). Study-level background: According to an earlier analysis of around 600 of the donors, 150 million to 200 million T cells yielded roughly 100 million unique TCR beta sequences and 276 Gb of sequence data. Around 320 gigabases of sequencing data and approximately 80 million unique TCR sequences were included in an early release covering about 700 HLA-typed donors. Of the 300 to 400 genotyped donors, about 80% fell in the genetic ancestry cluster associated with self-reported Caucasian donors. The study was designed to test whether signatures of past pathogen exposure could be identified by cataloging public T cell receptors. The study profiled the T cell repertoires of around 700 subjects by immunosequencing and related them to cytomegalovirus serostatus. Besides the first cohort of 666 subjects, a separate validation cohort made up of 90 to 150 different subjects was used. To predict cytomegalovirus infection status, the study brought together high-throughput TCR immunosequencing, statistical association of individual TCRs with disease status, and machine learning. A later analysis re-examined previously published TCR beta repertoires from roughly 650 donors and added high-resolution HLA genotyping to investigate patterns of TCR occurrence. Rather than drawing on any new phenotypic data, the later analysis identified candidate immune exposures from TCR beta sequences and the way those sequences occurred across donors. To decide whether each TCR beta V gene segment behaved as functional or pseudogenic, an earlier analysis of some 540 of the donors relied on high-throughput TCR beta sequencing. Donor age, sex, ethnicity and CMV serostatus were collected together with the repertoire data. In a later genetic analysis, genome-wide SNP genotypes for about 55% of the roughly 670 donors were used, and that subset was treated as a discovery cohort. Every repertoire in the discovery cohort had been generated on one and the same sequencing platform. Both class I and class II loci were covered by HLA typing, at four-digit resolution. The number of donors typed differed by locus, with 629-630 for A, B, C, DRB1 and DQB1, around 560 for DQA1, about 610 for DPA1, and around 430 for DPB1. Because of strong linkage in the cohort, five DR-DQ haplotypes were treated as single units for association and clustering. On average, 235,054 unique TCR beta nucleotide sequences were sequenced per donor among 398 genotyped donors of the cohort, with roughly 18% of those sequences being non-productive. Overall results and qualifications from the work: According to a later analysis, parvovirus B19, influenza, CMV and Epstein-Barr virus appeared linked to several top co-occurrence clusters. Correlated functional status among segregating V segments might be attributable to linkage disequilibrium, but an unknown experimental factor could not be ruled out. Three of the identified cytomegalovirus-associated TCR beta chains were confirmed in vitro to be specific for cytomegalovirus antigens. While some public TCRs were present in many individuals, most TCR sequences turned up only very rarely across donors. In a later analysis, HLA-associated TCR beta chains showed more clonal expansion and lower generation probabilities than non-associated chains that were equally common. According to a later analysis, TCR association rates differed among HLA loci, with DRB1 alleles showing the most associated TCRs and HLA-C alleles showing the fewest. The study gave a list of 150 to 200 TCR beta chains associated with cytomegalovirus. A later genetic analysis associated a missense DCLRE1C variant with V-gene and J-gene trimming of TCR beta chains, and an independent cohort replicated the association. In a later analysis, more than 15,000 TCR beta sequences were associated with specific HLA alleles at a false discovery rate of 0.05. In an earlier analysis of around 500 of the donors, most TCR beta V segments appeared in productive rearrangements about 87% or about 30% of the time, broadly matching IMGT annotations. Most CMV-associated TCR beta chains appeared to be HLA-restricted in a later analysis, and the HLA associations seemed to be driven largely by CMV exposure. This cohort had only TCR beta chains sequenced, and the lack of alpha or paired-chain data limited which features could be detected. A further reported finding was that TCR beta sequences accurately predicted the HLA-A and HLA-B alleles for most subjects in the first cohort. The authors suggested that the approach could potentially be generalized to other disease states and immunological phenotypes. The earlier analysis of some 540 of the donors excluded roughly 17 rarely observed V segments, including chromosome 9 orphons, because counts were too low. The sequencing pipeline was judged likely to have produced a cluster of highly shared sequence variants as a technical artifact. Because the 87-base-pair reads could not distinguish some IMGT-functional V segments, including TRBV6-2 and TRBV6-3, those segments were excluded. When HLA alleles, especially DR and DQ, strongly co-occurred, attributing TCR associations to individual alleles was difficult. Sequencing depth was assumed to be roughly uniform across donors in the presence/absence analyses, though that assumption may not hold. CMV serostatus was the only immune exposure information available for the cohort. The classifier was reported to diagnose cytomegalovirus status with high specificity and sensitivity in both the original and validation cohorts. According to a later genetic analysis, donors in an Asian-associated ancestry cluster had fewer N-insertions in productive TCRs than the approximately 650-donor mean. Because HLA typing was missing for some donors at each locus, association tests included only the typed subset.

V loses 5 bases at its end and J loses 5 bases; junction bases beyond the gene matches: 6. The CDR3 starts with the cysteine, ends with the phenylalanine, and has 14 residues. Kept here is only the CDR3 DNA, which spans 42 bases and is read in frame from base 1. From a lookup of the germline V gene (reference sequence), CDR1 and CDR2 are SEHNR and FQNEAQ. Receptor amplification or capture employed the immunoSEQ multiplex PCR assay. For the multiplex PCR, a mixture combining 60 forward primers for TCR Vbeta segments and 13 reverse primers for TCR Jbeta segments was used. The CDR3 region of rearranged TCR beta genes was amplified from genomic DNA with a multiplex PCR assay. The Illumina HiSeq System was used to sequence the amplified TCR beta libraries as 87-base-pair reads. In the paper's pipeline: A later analysis counted about 80 million unique TCR beta chains across the 666 repertoires, and 10 million to 11 million of these chains were shared by at least two donors. To remove PCR and sequencing errors, raw reads were error-corrected and collapsed into unique sequences using a nearest-neighbor algorithm that merged closely related sequences. V, D and J gene segments were assigned by aligning CDR3 sequences to IMGT reference sequences. For a sequence to be retained, at least a six-nucleotide match to both a V gene segment and a J gene segment was required. A rearrangement was called productive if the CDR3 had no stop codons and remained in frame with V and J, and every other rearrangement was called non-productive. Following IMGT convention, CDR3 was defined as the stretch from the second conserved V-encoded cysteine to the conserved J-encoded phenylalanine. In an earlier analysis of approximately 590 of the donors, sequences lacking an unambiguous match to a single V gene segment were excluded. An earlier analysis of 587 of the donors classified V segments as functional when productive rearrangements were above 56.7% and as segregating when the standard deviation between donors was above 5%. A statistical classification framework was built for diagnosing cytomegalovirus status from the catalog of TCR beta chain sequences. In a later analysis, V and J genes were assigned by comparing TCR nucleotide sequences against IMGT/GENE-DB human TR gene sequences. In a later analysis, CDR3 sequences and most-parsimonious VDJ recombination scenarios were assigned using the TCRdist pipeline. In a later analysis, each TCR beta chain was defined by its CDR3 amino acid sequence together with its V-gene family, and reads lacking a unique V-gene family were excluded. A later analysis removed several hundred highly shared, low-generation-probability nucleotide sequences to deal with suspected cross-contamination and a sequencing artifact. For each public chain, a later analysis derived a clonal expansion index from normalized ranks of inferred template counts within each repertoire. In a later analysis, generation probabilities were computed with a VDJ recombination model fitted to out-of-frame rearrangements, and the resulting probabilities were checked against IGoR. In a later analysis, TCR-TCR, TCR-HLA and TCR-CMV co-occurrence was scored with hypergeometric tests, and a repertoire-size bias correction was applied to TCR pairs. A later analysis estimated false discovery rates by permuting HLA or CMV assignments 20 times. In a later analysis, co-occurring TCRs were grouped with DBSCAN, and TCRdist sequence similarity was added when clustering was performed within HLA-allele-positive subsets. Repertoires with fewer than 30,000 or more than 120,000 public chains were left out of co-occurrence clustering, as were a few repertoires with anomalous nucleotide sharing. Not all clones reach the TCRdb copy of this immuneACCESS table, which keeps in-frame sequences only. Checked studies attribute under half of the gap to unresolved V genes and leave the rest unexplained. From that table come the V and J calls and clone size; the DNA was used to work out D and trimming. This sample holds fewer than 65,000 clones; approximately 80% were observed only once. Together, the top ten hold about 3.6% of the sample.

In total, over 600 healthy bone marrow donors made up the cohort. At the time of sampling, all cohort members were nominally healthy, though unrecorded immune exposures were likely present. The donor tested CMV seropositive and was one of the 289 seropositive cohort members. A peripheral blood sample was provided by each donor, and peripheral blood mononuclear cells were used for TCR beta sequencing. The Qiagen DNeasy Blood Extraction Kit was used to extract genomic DNA from the blood cell samples. The sequence was collected from a woman aged 40 to 50 in good health and CMV-seropositive. Sequences were obtained from PBMCs. This chain joins TRBV7-9 to TRBJ2-5, and TRBD1 aligns with 9 junction nucleotides. Here is the DNA: TGTGCCAGCAGCGTCGGGACAGGGTTGGAGACCCAGTACTTC. The resulting protein is CASSVGTGLETQYF. Supplemented by the reference TRBV7-9 and TRBJ2-5 proteins around the CDR3, the complete variable domain is DTGVSQNPRHKITKRGQNVTFRCDPISEHNRLYWYRQTLGQGPEFLTYFQNEAQLEKSRLLSDRFSAERPKGSFSTLEIQRTEQGDSAMYLCASSVGTGLETQYFGPGTRLLVL.